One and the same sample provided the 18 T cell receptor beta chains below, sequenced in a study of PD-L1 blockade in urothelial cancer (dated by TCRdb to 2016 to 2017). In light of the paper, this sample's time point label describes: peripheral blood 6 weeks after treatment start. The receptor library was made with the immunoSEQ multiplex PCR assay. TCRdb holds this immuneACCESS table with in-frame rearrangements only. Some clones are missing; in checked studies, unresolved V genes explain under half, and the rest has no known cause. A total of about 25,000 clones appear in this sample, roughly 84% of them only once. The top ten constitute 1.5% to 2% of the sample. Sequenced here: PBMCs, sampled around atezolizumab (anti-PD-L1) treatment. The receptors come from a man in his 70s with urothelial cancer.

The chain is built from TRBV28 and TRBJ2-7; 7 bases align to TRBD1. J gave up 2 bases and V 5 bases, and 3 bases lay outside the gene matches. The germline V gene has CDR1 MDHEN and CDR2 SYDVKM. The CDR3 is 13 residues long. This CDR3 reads CASSQGQTYEQYF. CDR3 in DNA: TGTGCCAGCAGTCAGGGACAGACCTACGAGCAGTACTTC.

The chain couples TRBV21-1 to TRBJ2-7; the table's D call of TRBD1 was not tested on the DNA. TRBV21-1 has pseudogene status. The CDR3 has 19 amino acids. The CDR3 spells CASSKADRGLSRTSYEQYF. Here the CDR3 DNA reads TGTGCCAGCAGCAAAGCGGACAGGGGGCTAAGCCGCACTTCTTACGAGCAGTACTTC.

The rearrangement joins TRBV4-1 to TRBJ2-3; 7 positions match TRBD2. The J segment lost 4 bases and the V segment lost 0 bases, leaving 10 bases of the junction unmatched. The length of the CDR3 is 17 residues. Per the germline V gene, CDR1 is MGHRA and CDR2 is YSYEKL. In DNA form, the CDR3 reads TGCGCCAGCAGCCAAGATAGTCAGGCGGGAGAAGCAGATACGCAGTATTTT. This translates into CASSQDSQAGEADTQYF.

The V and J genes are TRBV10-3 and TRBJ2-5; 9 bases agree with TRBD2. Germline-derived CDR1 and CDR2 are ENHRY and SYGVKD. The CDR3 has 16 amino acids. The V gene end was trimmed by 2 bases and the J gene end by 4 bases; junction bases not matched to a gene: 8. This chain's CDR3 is CAISEVAGERGETQYF. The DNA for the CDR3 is TGTGCCATCAGTGAGGTAGCGGGAGAGAGGGGAGAGACCCAGTACTTC.

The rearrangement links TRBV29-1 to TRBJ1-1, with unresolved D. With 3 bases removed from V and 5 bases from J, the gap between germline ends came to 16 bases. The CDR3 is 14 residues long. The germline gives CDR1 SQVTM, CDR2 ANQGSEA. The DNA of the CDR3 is TGCAGCGTTGACAATAACTTGGTGAGGACTGAAGCTTTCTTT. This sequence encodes CSVDNNLVRTEAFF. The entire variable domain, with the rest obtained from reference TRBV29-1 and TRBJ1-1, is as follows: SAVISQKPSRDICQRGTSLTIQCQVDSQVTMMFWYRQQPGQSLTLIATANQGSEATYESGFVIDKFPISRPNLTFSTLTVSNMSPEDSSIYLCSVDNNLVRTEAFFGQGTRLTVV.

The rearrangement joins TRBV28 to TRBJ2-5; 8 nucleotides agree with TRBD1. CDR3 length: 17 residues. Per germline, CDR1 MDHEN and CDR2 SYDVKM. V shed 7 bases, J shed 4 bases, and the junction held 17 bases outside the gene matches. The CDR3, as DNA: TGTGCCAGCAAAAAGGTCTTCAGGGGGCGCGGGACAGAGACCCAGTACTTC. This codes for CASKKVFRGRGTETQYF.

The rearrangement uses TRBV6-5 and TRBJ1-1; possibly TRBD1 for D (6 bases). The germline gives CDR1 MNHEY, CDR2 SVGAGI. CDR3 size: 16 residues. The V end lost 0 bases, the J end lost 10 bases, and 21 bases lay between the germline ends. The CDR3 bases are TGTGCCAGCAGTTACTCTCCGGGGGGCCGGACACTGGGAGCTTTCTTT. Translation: CASSYSPGGRTLGAFF.

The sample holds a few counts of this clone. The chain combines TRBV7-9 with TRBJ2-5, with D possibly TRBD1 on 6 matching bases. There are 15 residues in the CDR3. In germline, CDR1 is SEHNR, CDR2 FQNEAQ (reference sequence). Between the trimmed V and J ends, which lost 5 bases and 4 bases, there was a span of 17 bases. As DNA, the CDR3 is TGTGCCAGCAGCACCCCCCTAGACAGGTTAGAGACCCAGTACTTC. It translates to CASSTPLDRLETQYF.

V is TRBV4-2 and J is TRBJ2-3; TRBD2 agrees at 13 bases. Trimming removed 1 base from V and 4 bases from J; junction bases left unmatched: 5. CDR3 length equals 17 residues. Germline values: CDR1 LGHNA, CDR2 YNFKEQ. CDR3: CASSQGTSGSIADTQYF. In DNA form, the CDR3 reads TGTGCCAGCAGCCAAGGGACTAGCGGGAGTATTGCAGATACGCAGTATTTT.

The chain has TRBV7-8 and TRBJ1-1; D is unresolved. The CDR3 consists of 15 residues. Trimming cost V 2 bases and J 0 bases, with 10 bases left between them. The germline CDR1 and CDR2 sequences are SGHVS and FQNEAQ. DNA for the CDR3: TGTGCCAGCAGCTTAACCCCAGGAATGAACACTGAAGCTTTCTTT. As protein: CASSLTPGMNTEAFF. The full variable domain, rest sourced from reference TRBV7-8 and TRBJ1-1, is GAGVSQSPRYKVAKRGQDVALRCDPISGHVSLFWYQQALGQGPEFLTYFQNEAQLDKSGLPSDRFFAERPEGSVSTLKIQRTQQEDSAVYLCASSLTPGMNTEAFFGQGTRLTVV.

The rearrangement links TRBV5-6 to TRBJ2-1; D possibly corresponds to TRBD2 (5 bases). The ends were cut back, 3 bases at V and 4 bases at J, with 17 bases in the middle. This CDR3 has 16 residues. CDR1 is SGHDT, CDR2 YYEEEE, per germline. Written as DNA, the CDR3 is TGTGCCAGCAGCTGGAGCGACGCGGGCCCTTACAATGAGCAGTTCTTC. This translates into CASSWSDAGPYNEQFF.

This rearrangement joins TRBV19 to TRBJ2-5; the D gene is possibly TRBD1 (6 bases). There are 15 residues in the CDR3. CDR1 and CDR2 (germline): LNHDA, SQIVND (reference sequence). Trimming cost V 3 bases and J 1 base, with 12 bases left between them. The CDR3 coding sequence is TGTGCCAGTAGTATGTTTGGGGGCCTCCAAGAGACCCAGTACTTC. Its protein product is CASSMFGGLQETQYF.

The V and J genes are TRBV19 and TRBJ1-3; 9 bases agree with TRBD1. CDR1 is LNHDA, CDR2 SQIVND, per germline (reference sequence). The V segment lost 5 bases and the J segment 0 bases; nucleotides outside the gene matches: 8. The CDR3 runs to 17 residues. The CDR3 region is CASSSGTGLLSGNTIYF. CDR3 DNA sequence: TGTGCCAGTAGTTCCGGGACAGGGCTCCTCTCTGGAAACACCATATATTTT.

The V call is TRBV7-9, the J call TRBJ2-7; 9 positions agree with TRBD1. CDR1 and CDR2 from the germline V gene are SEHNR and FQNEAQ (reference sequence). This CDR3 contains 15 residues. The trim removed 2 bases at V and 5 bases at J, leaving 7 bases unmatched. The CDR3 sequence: CASSLLRDRVHEQYF. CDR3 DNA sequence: TGTGCCAGCAGCTTATTGAGGGACAGGGTACACGAGCAGTACTTC.

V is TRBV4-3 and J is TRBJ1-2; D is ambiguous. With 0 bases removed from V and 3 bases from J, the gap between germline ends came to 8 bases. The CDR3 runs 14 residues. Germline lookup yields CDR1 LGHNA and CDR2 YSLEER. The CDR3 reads CASSQDRGYYGYTF. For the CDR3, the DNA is TGCGCCAGCAGCCAAGATCGAGGGTACTATGGCTACACCTTC.

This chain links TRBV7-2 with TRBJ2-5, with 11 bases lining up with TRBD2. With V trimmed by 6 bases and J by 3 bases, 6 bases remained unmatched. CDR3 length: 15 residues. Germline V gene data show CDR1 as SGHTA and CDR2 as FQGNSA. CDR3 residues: CASSRSLAGEETQYF. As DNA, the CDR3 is TGTGCCAGCAGTCGATCACTAGCGGGAGAAGAGACCCAGTACTTC.

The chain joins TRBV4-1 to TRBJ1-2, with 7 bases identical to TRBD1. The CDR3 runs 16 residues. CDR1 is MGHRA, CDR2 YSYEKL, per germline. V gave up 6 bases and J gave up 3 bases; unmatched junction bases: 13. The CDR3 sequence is CASRRGLQGKDYGYTF. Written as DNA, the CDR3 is TGCGCCAGCAGGAGGGGGTTACAGGGGAAGGACTATGGCTACACCTTC.

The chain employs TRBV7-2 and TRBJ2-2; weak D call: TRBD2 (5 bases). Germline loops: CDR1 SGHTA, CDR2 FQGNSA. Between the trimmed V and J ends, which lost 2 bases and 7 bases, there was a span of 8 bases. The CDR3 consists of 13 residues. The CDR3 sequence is CASSLSRDGELFF. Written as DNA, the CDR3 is TGTGCCAGCAGCTTAAGTCGGGACGGGGAGCTGTTTTTT.